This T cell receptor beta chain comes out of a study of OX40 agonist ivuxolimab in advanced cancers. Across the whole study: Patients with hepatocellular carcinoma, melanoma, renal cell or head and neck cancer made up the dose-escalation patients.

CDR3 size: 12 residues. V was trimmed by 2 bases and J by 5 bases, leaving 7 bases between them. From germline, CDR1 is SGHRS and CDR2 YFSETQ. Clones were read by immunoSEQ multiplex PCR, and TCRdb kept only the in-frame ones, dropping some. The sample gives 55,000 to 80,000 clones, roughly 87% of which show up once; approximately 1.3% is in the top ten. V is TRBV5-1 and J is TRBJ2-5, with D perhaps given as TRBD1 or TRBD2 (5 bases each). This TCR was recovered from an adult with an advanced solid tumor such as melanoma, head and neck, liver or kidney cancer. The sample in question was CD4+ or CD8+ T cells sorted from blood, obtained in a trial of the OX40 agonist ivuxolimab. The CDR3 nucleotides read TGCGCCAGCAGCTTTGGGACGGAGACCCAGTACTTC. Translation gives CASSFGTETQYF.